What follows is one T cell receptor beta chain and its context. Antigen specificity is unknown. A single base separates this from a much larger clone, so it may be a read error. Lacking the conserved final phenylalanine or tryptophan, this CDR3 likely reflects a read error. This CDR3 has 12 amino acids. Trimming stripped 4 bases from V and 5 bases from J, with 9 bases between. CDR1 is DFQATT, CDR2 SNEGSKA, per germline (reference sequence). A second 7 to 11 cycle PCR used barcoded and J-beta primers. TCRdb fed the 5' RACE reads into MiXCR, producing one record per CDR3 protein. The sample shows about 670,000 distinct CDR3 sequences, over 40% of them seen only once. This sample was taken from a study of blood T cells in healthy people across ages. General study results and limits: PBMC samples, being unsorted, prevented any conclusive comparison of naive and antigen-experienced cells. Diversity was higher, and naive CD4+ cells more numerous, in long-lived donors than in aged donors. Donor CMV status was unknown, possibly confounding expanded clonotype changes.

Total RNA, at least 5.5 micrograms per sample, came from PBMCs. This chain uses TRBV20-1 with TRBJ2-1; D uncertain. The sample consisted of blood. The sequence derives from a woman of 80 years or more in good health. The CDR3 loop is CSATPVHNEQFL. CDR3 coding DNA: TGCAGTGCTACCCCAGTCCACAATGAGCAGTTCTTG.